This TCR beta chain was recovered during a study of shared clonotypes between healthy human individuals. Study-wide points: Among non-shared clonotypes, generation probabilities were lower than among those shared by all four donors.

For this clone: Its target is not known.

Germline V lookup: CDR1 MGHRA, CDR2 YSYEKL. Trimming removed 3 bases at V and 7 bases at J, with 13 bases between. The CDR3 runs to 14 residues. An even split of each subset's genomic DNA across several immunoSEQ plates was performed. Profiled with immunoSEQ multiplex PCR; TCRdb holds only in-frame clones, not every one. This sample carries 1,400,000 or so clones, just under 99% of them seen once, and the ten largest clones take over 0.3%. V usage is TRBV4-1 and J usage is TRBJ2-1, with D perhaps TRBD1 or TRBD2 (5 bases each). This clonotype originated in a man aged 25 to 45 in good health. Sequencing was performed on naive CD4+ T cells sorted from blood. Subset reported: CD45RA+ positively selected. CDR3 bases: TGCGCCAGCAGCCAGCGCGGCGAGGGGAATGAGCAGTTCTTC. Its protein product is CASSQRGEGNEQFF.